These 28 T cell receptor beta chains came from one sample sequenced in a study of T cells in Graves' hyperthyroidism and ophthalmopathy. Template material for amplifying TCR beta CDR3 regions consisted of RNA transcripts. First-round RT-PCR targeting the TCR CDR3 was performed with the HTBI primer set. Each CDR3 protein is one row after TCRdb ran MiXCR on the multiplex PCR reads. The sample records a few hundred thousand distinct CDR3 sequences, around an eighth being singletons. Sequencing used blood. These receptors were collected from a woman aged 18-29 years with Graves' hyperthyroidism.

This clonotype was detected many times. This chain links TRBV24-1 with TRBJ1-5, with a tentative D call TRBD1 (6 bases). There are 13 residues in the CDR3. Germline CDR1 is KGHDR and CDR2 is SFDVKD. The CDR3 DNA reads as TGTGCTACTAGCAGGGGTAGCAATCAGCCCCAGCATTTT. Translated, it gives CATSRGSNQPQHF.

This clonotype showed up many times. This chain links TRBV10-3 with TRBJ2-7, with 8 bases matching TRBD1. CDR1 is ENHRY and CDR2 is SYGVKD in the germline V gene. The CDR3 loop spans 15 amino acids. V shed 6 bases and J 2 bases; nucleotides not matched to a gene: 9. The CDR3 DNA sequence: TGTGCCATCAGCGTGGACAGGGAGCCTCCCTACGAGCAGTACGTC. This sequence encodes CAISVDREPPYEQYV.

The DNA of the CDR3 is TGCGCCAGCAGCCTACTAGCGGGAGACCTCTACGAGCAGTACGTC. This codes for CASSLLAGDLYEQYV. The chain has TRBV5-1 and TRBJ2-7; 11 bases match TRBD2. This CDR3 is built from 15 residues. After removal of 4 bases from V and 3 bases from J, the junction contained 6 bases not matched to a gene. CDR1 is SGHRS and CDR2 is YFSETQ in the germline V gene.

This clonotype was found many times. The rearrangement links TRBV20-1 to TRBJ1-1, with D possibly matching TRBD1 (6 bases). Germline V gene sequence: CDR1 DFQATT, CDR2 SNEGSKA (reference sequence). This CDR3 is 15 amino acids long. Trimming stripped 4 bases from V and 6 bases from J, with 21 bases between. As DNA, the CDR3 is TGCAGTGCTACCCCAGGGGCCCAAAAAGGGGCTGAAGCTTTCTTT. Translating it yields CSATPGAQKGAEAFF.

The genes are TRBV6-9 and TRBJ1-5, with D unresolved. The CDR3 runs 14 residues. Germline values: CDR1 MNHGY, CDR2 SVAAGI. Trimming stripped 3 bases from V and 6 bases from J, with 12 bases between. CDR3 protein: CASSYRSEGQPQHF. The CDR3 DNA follows: TGTGCCAGCAGTTACAGGTCAGAGGGTCAGCCCCAGCATTTT.

This clonotype was counted only a few times. The CDR3 is CASSYRSGSNYGYTF. CDR3 DNA sequence: TGTGCCAGCAGTTATCGGTCAGGGTCTAACTATGGCTACACCTTC. The J gene is TRBJ1-2, the V gene TRBV6-5; D may be TRBD1 (5 bases). The CDR3 is 15 residues long. V was clipped by 3 bases and J by 0 bases, with 11 bases between them. Germline V gives CDR1 MNHEY, CDR2 SVGAGI.

This clonotype showed up just a few times. This chain joins TRBV6-5 and TRBJ2-1; unclear D gene. This CDR3 spans 11 amino acids. The V end lost 1 base, the J end lost 8 bases, and 3 bases lay between the germline ends. Germline loops: CDR1 MNHEY, CDR2 SVGAGI. This CDR3 is CASSYLYEQFF. The CDR3 DNA is TGTGCCAGCAGTTACTTGTATGAGCAGTTCTTC.

The chain is built from TRBV18 and TRBJ1-2; D is unresolved. The CDR3 sequence is 14 residues long. V shed 0 bases and J shed 2 bases, with 7 bases lying between them. CDR1 KGHSH and CDR2 LQKENI come from the germline V gene. In DNA form, the CDR3 reads TGTGCCAGCTCACCACCGCTGGGCAACTATGGCTACACCTTC. Translated, it gives CASSPPLGNYGYTF.

This clonotype was seen a few times. V gene TRBV6-1 combines with J gene TRBJ2-5; 9 bases are shared with TRBD1. The CDR3 loop spans 16 amino acids. The junction had 9 bases not matched to a gene; V was cut back by 2 bases and J by 5 bases. Germline V lookup: CDR1 MNHNS, CDR2 SASEGT. Written as DNA, the CDR3 is TGTGCCAGCAGTGAAAAGGGCGACAGGGGGTGGGAGACCCAGTACTTC. This encodes CASSEKGDRGWETQYF.

This clonotype was counted ten times or more. This rearrangement joins TRBV3-1 to TRBJ2-2, with D perhaps matching TRBD1 (6 bases). Trimming took 4 bases from V and 5 from J, leaving 14 bases between them. Germline CDR1 LGHDT, CDR2 YNNKEL (reference sequence). CDR3 length equals 15 residues. The CDR3 DNA sequence: TGTGCCAGCAGCCCCGACTCGACAGGTACCGGGGAGCTGTTTTTT. It yields the protein CASSPDSTGTGELFF.

This chain links TRBV14 with TRBJ1-6; 9 bases map to TRBD1. CDR3 length: 15 residues. V shed 4 bases and J 16 bases; nucleotides not matched to a gene: 14. Looked up from germline, CDR1 is SGHDN and CDR2 is FVKESK. CDR3 in DNA: TGTGCCAGCAGCCCAGGGACAGGGCCCGCGGGATCTCTCCACTTT. Protein product: CASSPGTGPAGSLHF.

This clonotype was counted at least ten times. The V and J genes are TRBV6-1 and TRBJ2-5; D may match TRBD1 or TRBD2 (5 bases each). V lost 8 bases to trimming and J lost 5 bases, with 15 bases between them. This CDR3 region has 13 residues. Germline-derived CDR1 and CDR2 are MNHNS and SASEGT. DNA of the CDR3: TGTGCCAGCGAGGCCGGGACGGGCGAGACCCAGTACTTC. The encoded protein is CASEAGTGETQYF.

This clonotype was detected a few times. A read error may explain this, as a much larger clone is one base away. This rearrangement joins TRBV18 to TRBJ1-2; D possibly corresponds to TRBD1 (5 bases). With 6 bases removed from V and 4 bases from J, the gap between germline ends came to 12 bases. Per the germline V gene, CDR1 is KGHSH and CDR2 is LQKENI. The CDR3 is made up of 13 amino acids. The CDR3 DNA is TGTGCCAGCTCTCGGGACGCGATCTATGGCTACACCTTC. This sequence encodes CASSRDAIYGYTF.

This clonotype was found many times. V gene TRBV3-1 combines with J gene TRBJ2-3; D uncertain. Per germline, CDR1 LGHDT and CDR2 YNNKEL (reference sequence). The CDR3 covers 12 residues. V shed 4 bases and J shed 5 bases, with 7 bases lying between them. The CDR3 reads CASSPTGDTQYF. The CDR3 DNA follows: TGTGCCAGCAGCCCGACGGGAGATACGCAGTATTTT.

There are many counts of this clonotype. This chain connects TRBV13 to TRBJ2-3, with 8 bases aligning to TRBD1. Germline V gene data show CDR1 as PRHDT and CDR2 as FYEKMQ (reference sequence). There are 16 residues in the CDR3. The V and J ends lost 5 bases and 5 bases, in that order; junction bases with no gene match: 12. CDR3 loop: CASSPAGQGAGDTQYF. In DNA, the CDR3 is TGTGCCAGCAGCCCCGCAGGGCAGGGGGCGGGAGATACGCAGTATTTT.

The sample holds a few counts of this clonotype. This rearrangement joins TRBV3-1 to TRBJ2-7, with D unclear. V was clipped by 2 bases and J by 2 bases, with 16 bases between them. The CDR3 is 16 residues long. In germline, CDR1 is LGHDT, CDR2 YNNKEL (reference sequence). The CDR3 DNA reads TGTGCCAGCAGCCAAATGCCCCCTCCCCTCGCCTACGAGCAGTACTTC. It codes for CASSQMPPPLAYEQYF.

This clonotype occurred many times. The rearrangement links TRBV7-9 to TRBJ2-7; 7 bases agree with TRBD2. Per germline, CDR1 SEHNR and CDR2 FQNEAQ (reference sequence). The CDR3 is 19 amino acids. V lost 1 base, J lost 0 bases, and 15 bases stayed unmatched. In DNA, the CDR3 is TGTGCCAGCAGCTTAGTCCCCTGGGGCGGGAGAGCAAGCTCCTACGAGCAGTACGTC. The encoded protein is CASSLVPWGGRASSYEQYV.

This sequence joins TRBV12-3 or TRBV12-4 and TRBJ2-2; D might be TRBD1 or TRBD2, each matching 5 bases. V was shortened by 3 bases and J by 1 base, with 9 bases between the two germline ends. This CDR3 is 15 amino acids long. This CDR3 is CASSFWDLNTGELFF. The CDR3 nucleotides are TGTGCCAGCAGTTTTTGGGACCTGAACACCGGGGAGCTGTTTTTT.

This clonotype has a count of ten or more. The chain recombines TRBV12-3 or TRBV12-4 with TRBJ1-1; D uncertain. CDR3 size: 13 residues. The germline V and J ends were trimmed by 4 bases and 4 bases, with 10 bases remaining between them. This CDR3 reads CASSSMTATEAFF. In DNA, the CDR3 is TGTGCCAGCAGTTCTATGACCGCCACTGAAGCTTTCTTT.

This clonotype occurred many times. V and J are TRBV3-1 and TRBJ2-4; 13 bases agree with TRBD2. The junction had 3 bases not matched to a gene; V was cut back by 4 bases and J by 9 bases. Germline V gene data show CDR1 as LGHDT and CDR2 as YNNKEL (reference sequence). This CDR3 region has 14 residues. CDR3 protein: CASSRTSGSVIQYF. The CDR3 DNA sequence: TGTGCCAGCAGCCGGACTAGCGGGAGCGTCATTCAGTACTTC.

This clonotype appeared many times. The chain couples TRBV20-1 to TRBJ2-3; D gene ambiguous. The CDR3 spans 16 residues. V lost 0 bases, J lost 2 bases, and 15 bases lay in between. Per the germline V gene, CDR1 is DFQATT and CDR2 is SNEGSKA (reference sequence). The CDR3 DNA sequence: TGCAGTGCTAGAGATCCGGGCTTGGGATACACAGATACGCAGTATTTT. Its translation: CSARDPGLGYTDTQYF.

On this clonotype: A much larger clone lies a single base off, so this may be a read error. CDR3 sequence reads: CASSVVLAGGSEQFF. Written as DNA, the CDR3 is TGTGCCAGCAGCGTAGTTCTAGCGGGAGGTAGTGAGCAGTTCTTC. The rearrangement uses TRBV9 and TRBJ2-1; TRBD2 matches 11 bases. Germline values: CDR1 SGDLS, CDR2 YYNGEE. The CDR3 is made up of 15 amino acids. Unmatched junction bases numbered 5, after V lost 0 bases and J lost 9 bases.

The chain uses TRBV15 and TRBJ2-1; D could derive from TRBD1 or TRBD2 (6 bases each). The V gene lost 3 bases and the J gene lost 11 bases, with 11 bases spanning the gap. The germline V gene encodes CDR1 LNHNV and CDR2 YYDKDF (reference sequence). The CDR3 contains 12 residues. CDR3 residues: CATSSRGQQQFF. In DNA, the CDR3 is TGTGCCACCAGCAGCCGGGGGCAACAGCAGTTCTTC. The complete variable domain, with remaining parts taken from reference TRBV15 and TRBJ2-1, reads DAMVIQNPRYQVTQFGKPVTLSCSQTLNHNVMYWYQQKSSQAPKLLFHYYDKDFNNEADTPDNFQSRRPNTSFCFLDIRSPGLGDTAMYLCATSSRGQQQFFGPGTRLTVL.

In its sample, this clonotype was seen a few times. The chain carries TRBV10-2 and TRBJ1-5; D not certain. The CDR3 has 15 residues. Germline V gives CDR1 WSHSY, CDR2 SAAADI. V was clipped by 4 bases and J by 4 bases, with 14 bases between them. CDR3 DNA sequence: TGCGCCAGCAGTGGTTCGGAGGGAGCGAATCAGCCCCAGCATTTT. This gives the protein CASSGSEGANQPQHF.

On this clonotype itself: This clone may be a read error of a much larger clone one base away. The rearrangement uses TRBV20-1 and TRBJ1-5; D unclear. Between the trimmed V and J ends, which lost 6 bases and 7 bases, there was a span of 13 bases. From germline, CDR1 is DFQATT and CDR2 SNEGSKA (reference sequence). This CDR3 spans 12 amino acids. CDR3 protein: CSAEEGGQPQHF. The CDR3 DNA sequence: TGCAGTGCCGAGGAGGGAGGACAGCCCCAGCATTTT.

This clonotype was counted a few times. The V and J genes are TRBV18 and TRBJ2-7; tentatively, D is TRBD2 (6 bases). The CDR3 is made up of 15 amino acids. Germline assignment: CDR1 KGHSH and CDR2 LQKENI. V gave up 3 bases and J gave up 4 bases, with 16 bases separating them. CDR3 sequence: CASSPRSSGEYEQYF. The CDR3 DNA reads TGTGCCAGCTCACCTAGAAGTAGCGGAGAATACGAGCAGTACTTC.

This clonotype was recorded many times. The chain employs TRBV30 and TRBJ2-5; no clear D gene. The CDR3 contains 11 residues. From germline, CDR1 is GTSNPN and CDR2 SVGIG (reference sequence). The V and J ends lost 4 bases and 5 bases respectively, with 8 bases between them. The CDR3 sequence is CAWNLQETQYF. As DNA, the CDR3 is TGTGCCTGGAACTTACAGGAGACCCAGTACTTC. Full variable domain (outside the CDR3, taken from reference TRBV30 and TRBJ2-5): SQTIHQWPATLVQPVGSPLSLECTVEGTSNPNLYWYRQAAGRGLQLLFYSVGIGQISSEVPQNLSASRPQDRQFILSSKKLLLSDSGFYLCAWNLQETQYFGPGTRLLVL.

This clonotype was counted at least ten times. V and J are TRBV3-1 and TRBJ1-3; D is ambiguous. V was clipped by 4 bases and J by 4 bases, with 14 bases between them. The CDR3 covers 15 residues. Germline V lookup: CDR1 LGHDT, CDR2 YNNKEL (reference sequence). CDR3 protein: CASSLQPVRGNTIYF. In DNA, the CDR3 is TGTGCCAGCAGCCTTCAGCCGGTGAGGGGAAACACCATATATTTT. The whole variable domain, filled in from reference TRBV3-1 and TRBJ1-3, reads DTAVSQTPKYLVTQMGNDKSIKCEQNLGHDTMYWYKQDSKKFLKIMFSYNNKELIINETVPNRFSPKSPDKAHLNLHINSLELGDSAVYFCASSLQPVRGNTIYFGEGSWLTVV.